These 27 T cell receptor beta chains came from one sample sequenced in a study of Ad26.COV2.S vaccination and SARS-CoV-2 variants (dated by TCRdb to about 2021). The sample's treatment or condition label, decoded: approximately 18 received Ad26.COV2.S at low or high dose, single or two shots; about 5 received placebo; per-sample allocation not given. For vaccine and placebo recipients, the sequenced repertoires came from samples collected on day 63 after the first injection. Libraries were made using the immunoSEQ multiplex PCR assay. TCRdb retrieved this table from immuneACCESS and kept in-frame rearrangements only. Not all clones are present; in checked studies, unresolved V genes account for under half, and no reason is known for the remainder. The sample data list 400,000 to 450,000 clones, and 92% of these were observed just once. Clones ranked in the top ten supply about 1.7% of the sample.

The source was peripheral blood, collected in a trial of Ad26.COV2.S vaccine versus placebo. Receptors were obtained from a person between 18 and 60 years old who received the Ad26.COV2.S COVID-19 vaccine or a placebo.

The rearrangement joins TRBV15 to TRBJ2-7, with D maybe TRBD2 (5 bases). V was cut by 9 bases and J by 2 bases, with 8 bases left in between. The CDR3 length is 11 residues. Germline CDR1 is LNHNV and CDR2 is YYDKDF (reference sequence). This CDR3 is CATGGTYEQYF. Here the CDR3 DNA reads TGTGCCACTGGAGGTACCTACGAGCAGTACTTC.

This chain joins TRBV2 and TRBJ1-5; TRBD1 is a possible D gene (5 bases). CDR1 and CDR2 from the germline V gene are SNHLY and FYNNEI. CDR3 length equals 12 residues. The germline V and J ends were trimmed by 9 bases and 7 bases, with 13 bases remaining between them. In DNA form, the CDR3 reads TGTGCCAGTCGGGGGGTAGGGCAGCCCCAGCATTTT. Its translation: CASRGVGQPQHF.

The CDR3 bases are TGTGCCAGCAGTCGAGTATTTACTAGCGGGACCCCAAATGAGCAGTTCTTC. This gives the protein CASSRVFTSGTPNEQFF. The V and J genes are TRBV5-6 and TRBJ2-1, with TRBD2 matching 10 bases. The CDR3 has 17 residues. Unmatched junction bases numbered 15, after V lost 5 bases and J lost 7 bases. Germline-derived CDR1 and CDR2 are SGHDT and YYEEEE.

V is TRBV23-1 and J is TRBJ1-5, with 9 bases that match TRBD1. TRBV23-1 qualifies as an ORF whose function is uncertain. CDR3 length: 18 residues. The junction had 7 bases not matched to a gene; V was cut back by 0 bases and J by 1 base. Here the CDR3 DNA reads TGCGCCAGCAGTCAATCTGGACCGGACAGGGGAAGCAATCAGCCCCAGCATTTT. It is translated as CASSQSGPDRGSNQPQHF.

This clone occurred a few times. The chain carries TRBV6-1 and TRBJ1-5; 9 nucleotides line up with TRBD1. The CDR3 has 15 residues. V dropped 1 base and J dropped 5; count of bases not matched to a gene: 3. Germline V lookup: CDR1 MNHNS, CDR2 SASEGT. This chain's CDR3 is CASSEGQGGHQPQHF. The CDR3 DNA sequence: TGTGCCAGCAGTGAAGGACAGGGGGGACATCAGCCCCAGCATTTT.

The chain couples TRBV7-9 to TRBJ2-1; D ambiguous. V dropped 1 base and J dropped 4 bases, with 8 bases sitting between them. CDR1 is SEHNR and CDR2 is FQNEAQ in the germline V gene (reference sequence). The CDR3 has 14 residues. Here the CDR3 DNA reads TGTGCCAGCAGCTTAGGTATCAGGTACAATGAGCAGTTCTTC. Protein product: CASSLGIRYNEQFF. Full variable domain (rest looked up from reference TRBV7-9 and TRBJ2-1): DTGVSQNPRHKITKRGQNVTFRCDPISEHNRLYWYRQTLGQGPEFLTYFQNEAQLEKSRLLSDRFSAERPKGSFSTLEIQRTEQGDSAMYLCASSLGIRYNEQFFGPGTRLTVL.

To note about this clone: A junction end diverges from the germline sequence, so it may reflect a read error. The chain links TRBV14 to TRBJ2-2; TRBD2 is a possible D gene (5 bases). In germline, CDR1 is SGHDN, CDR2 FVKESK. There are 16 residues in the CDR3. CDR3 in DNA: TGTGCCAGCAGCCAATCCAGGAAACCGAACACCGGGAAGCTGTTTTTT. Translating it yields CASSQSRKPNTGKLFF.

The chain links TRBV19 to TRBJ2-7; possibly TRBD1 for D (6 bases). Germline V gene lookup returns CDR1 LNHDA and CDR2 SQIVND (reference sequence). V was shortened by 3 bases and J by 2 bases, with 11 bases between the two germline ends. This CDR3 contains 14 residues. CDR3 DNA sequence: TGTGCCAGTAGTATGACAGGCTCGACCTACGAGCAGTACTTC. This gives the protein CASSMTGSTYEQYF.

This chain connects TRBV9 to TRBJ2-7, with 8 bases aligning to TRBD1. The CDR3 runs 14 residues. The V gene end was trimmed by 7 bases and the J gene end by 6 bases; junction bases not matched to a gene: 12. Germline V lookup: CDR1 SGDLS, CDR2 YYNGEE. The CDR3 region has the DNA TGTGCCAGCGCCCTTGGACAGGGCCATGGCGAGCAGTACTTC. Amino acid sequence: CASALGQGHGEQYF.

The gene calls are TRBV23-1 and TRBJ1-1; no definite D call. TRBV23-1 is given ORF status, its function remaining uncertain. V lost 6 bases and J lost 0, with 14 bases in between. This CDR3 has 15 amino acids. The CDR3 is CASSPFMEVNTEAFF. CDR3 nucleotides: TGCGCCAGCAGCCCTTTTATGGAAGTGAACACTGAAGCTTTCTTT.

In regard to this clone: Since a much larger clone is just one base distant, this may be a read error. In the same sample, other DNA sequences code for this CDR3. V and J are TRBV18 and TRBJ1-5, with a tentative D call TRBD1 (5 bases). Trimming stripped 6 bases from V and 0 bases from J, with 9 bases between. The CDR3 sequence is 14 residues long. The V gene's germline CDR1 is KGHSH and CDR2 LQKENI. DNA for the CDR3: TGTGCCAGCTCGCCAGGGCATAGCAATCAGCCCCAGCATTTT. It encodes CASSPGHSNQPQHF.

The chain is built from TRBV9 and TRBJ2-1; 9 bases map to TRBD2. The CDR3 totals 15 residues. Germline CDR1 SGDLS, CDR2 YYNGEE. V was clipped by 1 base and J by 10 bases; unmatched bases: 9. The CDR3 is CASSVPSAGGIEQFF. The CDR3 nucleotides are TGTGCCAGCAGCGTACCATCGGCGGGGGGGATAGAGCAGTTCTTC.

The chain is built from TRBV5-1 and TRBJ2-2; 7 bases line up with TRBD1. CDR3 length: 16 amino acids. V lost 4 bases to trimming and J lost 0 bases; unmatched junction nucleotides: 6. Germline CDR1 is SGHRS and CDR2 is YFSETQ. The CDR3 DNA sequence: TGCGCCAGCAGCGTAGGGACAGAAGCGAACACCGGGGAGCTGTTTTTT. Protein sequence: CASSVGTEANTGELFF.

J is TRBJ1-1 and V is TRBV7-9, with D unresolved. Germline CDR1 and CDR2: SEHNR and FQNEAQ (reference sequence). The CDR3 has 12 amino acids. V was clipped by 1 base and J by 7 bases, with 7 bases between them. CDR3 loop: CASSLETVEAFF. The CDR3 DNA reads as TGTGCCAGCAGCTTAGAAACAGTTGAAGCTTTCTTT.

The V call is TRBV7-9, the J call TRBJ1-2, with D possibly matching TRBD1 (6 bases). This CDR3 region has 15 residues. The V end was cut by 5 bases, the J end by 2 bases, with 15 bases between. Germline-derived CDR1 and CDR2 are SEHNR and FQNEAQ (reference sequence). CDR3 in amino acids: CASSRKDSQNYGYTF. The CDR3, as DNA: TGTGCCAGCAGCCGAAAGGACAGCCAAAACTATGGCTACACCTTC. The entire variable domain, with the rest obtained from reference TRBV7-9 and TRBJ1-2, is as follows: DTGVSQNPRHKITKRGQNVTFRCDPISEHNRLYWYRQTLGQGPEFLTYFQNEAQLEKSRLLSDRFSAERPKGSFSTLEIQRTEQGDSAMYLCASSRKDSQNYGYTFGSGTRLTVV.

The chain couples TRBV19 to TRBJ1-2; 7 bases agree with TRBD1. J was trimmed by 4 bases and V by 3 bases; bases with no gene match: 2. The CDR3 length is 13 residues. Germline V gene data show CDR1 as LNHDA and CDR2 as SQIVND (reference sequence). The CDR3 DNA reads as TGTGCCAGTAGTATGGGGACAGCCTATGGCTACACCTTC. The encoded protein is CASSMGTAYGYTF.

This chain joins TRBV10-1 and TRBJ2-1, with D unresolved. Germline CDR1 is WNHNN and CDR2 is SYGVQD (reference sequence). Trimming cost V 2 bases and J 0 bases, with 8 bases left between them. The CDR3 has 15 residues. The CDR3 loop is CASSEEWSSYNEQFF. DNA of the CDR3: TGCGCCAGCAGTGAGGAGTGGAGCTCCTACAATGAGCAGTTCTTC.

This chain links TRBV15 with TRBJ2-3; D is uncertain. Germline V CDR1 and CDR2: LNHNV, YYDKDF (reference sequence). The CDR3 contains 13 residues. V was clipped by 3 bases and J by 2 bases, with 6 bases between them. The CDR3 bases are TGTGCCACCAGCAGCGGATACACAGATACGCAGTATTTT. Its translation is CATSSGYTDTQYF.

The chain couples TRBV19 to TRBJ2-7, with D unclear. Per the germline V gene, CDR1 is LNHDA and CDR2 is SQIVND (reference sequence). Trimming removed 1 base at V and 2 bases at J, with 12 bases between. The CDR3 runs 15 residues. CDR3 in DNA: TGTGCCAGTAGTATAGCGGTGACCCCCCCCTACGAGCAGTACTTC. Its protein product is CASSIAVTPPYEQYF. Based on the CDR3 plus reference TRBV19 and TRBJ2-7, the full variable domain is DGGITQSPKYLFRKEGQNVTLSCEQNLNHDAMYWYRQDPGQGLRLIYYSQIVNDFQKGDIAEGYSVSREKKESFPLTVTSAQKNPTAFYLCASSIAVTPPYEQYFGPGTRLTVT.

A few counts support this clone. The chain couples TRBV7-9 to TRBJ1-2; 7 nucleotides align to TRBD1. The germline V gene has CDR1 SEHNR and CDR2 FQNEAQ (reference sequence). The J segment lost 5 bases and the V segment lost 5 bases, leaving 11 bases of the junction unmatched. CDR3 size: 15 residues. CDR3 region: CASSITGANSYGYTF. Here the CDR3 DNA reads TGTGCCAGCAGCATAACAGGGGCGAACTCTTATGGCTACACCTTC.

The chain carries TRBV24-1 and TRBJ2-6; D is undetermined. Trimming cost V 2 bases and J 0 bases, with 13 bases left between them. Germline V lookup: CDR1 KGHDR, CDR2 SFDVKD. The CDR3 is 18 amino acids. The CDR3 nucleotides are TGTGCCACCAGTGATTCGACCCTCGGCATCTCTGGGGCCAACGTCCTGACTTTC. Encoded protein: CATSDSTLGISGANVLTF.

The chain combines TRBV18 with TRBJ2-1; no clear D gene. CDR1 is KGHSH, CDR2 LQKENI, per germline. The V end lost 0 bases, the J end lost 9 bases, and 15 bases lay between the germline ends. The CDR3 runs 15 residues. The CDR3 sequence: CASSPPSKNLGEQFF. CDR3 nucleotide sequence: TGTGCCAGCTCACCACCGTCCAAGAATCTCGGTGAGCAGTTCTTC.

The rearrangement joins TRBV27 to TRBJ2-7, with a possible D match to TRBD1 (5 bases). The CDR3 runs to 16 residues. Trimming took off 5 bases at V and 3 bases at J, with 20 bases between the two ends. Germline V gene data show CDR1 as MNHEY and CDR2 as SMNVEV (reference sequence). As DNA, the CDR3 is TGTGCCAGCAGTAAGTGGACAACTTCGGTAGTCTACGAGCAGTACTTC. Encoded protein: CASSKWTTSVVYEQYF.

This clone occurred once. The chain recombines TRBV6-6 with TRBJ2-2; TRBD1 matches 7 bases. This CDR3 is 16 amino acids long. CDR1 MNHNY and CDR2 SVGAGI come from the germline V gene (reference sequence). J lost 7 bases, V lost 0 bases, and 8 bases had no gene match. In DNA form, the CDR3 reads TGTGCCAGCAGTTACTCGAATGCAGGGGGTAACGGGGAGCTGTTTTTT. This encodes CASSYSNAGGNGELFF.

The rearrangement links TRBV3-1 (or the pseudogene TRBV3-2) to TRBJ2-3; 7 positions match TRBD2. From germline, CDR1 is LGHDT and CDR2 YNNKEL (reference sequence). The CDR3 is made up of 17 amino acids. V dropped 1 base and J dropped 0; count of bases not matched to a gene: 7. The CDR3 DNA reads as TGTGCCAGCAGCCAAGTTAGGGCGGGGGAGAGCACAGATACGCAGTATTTT. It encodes CASSQVRAGESTDTQYF.

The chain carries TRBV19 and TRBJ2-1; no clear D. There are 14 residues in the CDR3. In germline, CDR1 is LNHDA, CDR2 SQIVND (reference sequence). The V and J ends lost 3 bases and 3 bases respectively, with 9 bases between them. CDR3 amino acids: CASSIREDYNEQFF. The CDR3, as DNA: TGTGCCAGTAGTATTAGGGAAGACTACAATGAGCAGTTCTTC. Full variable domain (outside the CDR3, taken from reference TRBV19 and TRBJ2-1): DGGITQSPKYLFRKEGQNVTLSCEQNLNHDAMYWYRQDPGQGLRLIYYSQIVNDFQKGDIAEGYSVSREKKESFPLTVTSAQKNPTAFYLCASSIREDYNEQFFGPGTRLTVL.

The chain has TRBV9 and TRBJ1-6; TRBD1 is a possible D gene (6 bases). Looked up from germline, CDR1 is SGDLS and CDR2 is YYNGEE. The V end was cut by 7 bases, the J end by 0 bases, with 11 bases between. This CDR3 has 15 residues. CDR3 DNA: TGTGCCAGCCAGAGGGGGGGCTCCTATAATTCACCCCTCCACTTT. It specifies CASQRGGSYNSPLHF.